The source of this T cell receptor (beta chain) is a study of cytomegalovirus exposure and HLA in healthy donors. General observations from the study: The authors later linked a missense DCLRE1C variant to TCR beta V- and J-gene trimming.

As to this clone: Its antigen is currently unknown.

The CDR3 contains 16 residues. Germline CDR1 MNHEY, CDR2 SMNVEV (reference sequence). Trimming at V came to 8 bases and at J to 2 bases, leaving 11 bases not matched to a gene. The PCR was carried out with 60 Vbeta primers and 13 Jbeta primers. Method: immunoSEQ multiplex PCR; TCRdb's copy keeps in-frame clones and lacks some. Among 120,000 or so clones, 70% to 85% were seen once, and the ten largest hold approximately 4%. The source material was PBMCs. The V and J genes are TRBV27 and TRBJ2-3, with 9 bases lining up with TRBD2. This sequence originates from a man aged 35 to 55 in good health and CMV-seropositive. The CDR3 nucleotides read TGTGCCAGCTCCCCCAGGGGACTAGCCATCACAGATACGCAGTATTTT. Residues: CASSPRGLAITDTQYF.